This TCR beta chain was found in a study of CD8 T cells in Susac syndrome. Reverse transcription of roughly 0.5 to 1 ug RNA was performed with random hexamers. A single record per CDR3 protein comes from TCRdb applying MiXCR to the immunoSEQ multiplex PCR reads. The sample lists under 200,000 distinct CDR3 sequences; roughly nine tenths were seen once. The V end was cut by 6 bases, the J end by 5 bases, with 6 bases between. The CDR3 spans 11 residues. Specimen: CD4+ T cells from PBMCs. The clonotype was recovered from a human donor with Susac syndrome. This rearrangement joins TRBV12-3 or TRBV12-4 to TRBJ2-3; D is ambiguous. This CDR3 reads CASSSLDTQYF. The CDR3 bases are TGTGCCAGCAGCTCTTTAGATACGCAGTATTTT.